Included here is one T cell receptor beta chain sequence, with context. Its antigen remains unidentified. Base qualities are not recorded, but no much larger clone differs from it by a single base. In the prospective study, participants were 18 to 89 years old, resided in approximately 22 geographic areas of the United States, and were enrolled through a virtual design. Cohort assignment in the prospective study relied on participant-reported clinical history from a screening survey and a study questionnaire. Mobile phlebotomists in the prospective study collected whole blood, serum and a nasopharyngeal or oropharyngeal swab from every participant. Participants in the prospective study had the option to provide additional blood draws and questionnaires over a roughly two-month period. Before DNA extraction, blood samples from the prospective study were shipped at room temperature or frozen. CDR1 SGHTA and CDR2 FQGNSA are derived from the germline V gene. Clipping removes 9 bases from V and 4 bases from J, with 4 as the unmatched junction base count. The CDR3 sequence holds 14 residues, the cysteine and phenylalanine included. The CDR3 DNA has 42 bases and is translated from base 1.

TCRbeta CDR3 regions were amplified from genomic DNA using the immunoSEQ Assay, a bias-controlled multiplex PCR. The published analysis was carried out like this. The number of nucleated cells in each sample was estimated from the amplification of reference gene primers within the assay. Sequence reads were collapsed and filtered to measure the absolute abundance of every unique TCRbeta CDR3 rearrangement. For each sample, productive Simpson clonality was calculated as the square root of Simpson's diversity index across productive rearrangements. In TCRdb, the immuneACCESS table is reduced to in-frame sequences with V and J assigned. These tables do not hold every clone; where another copy was compared, an unresolved V gene accounts for under half, and the others remain unexplained. V and J calls and clone size are as listed in that table; D and trimming were resolved from the DNA. The sample table records about 170,000 clones; 79% of these occur just once. The ten largest clonotypes hold over 15% of the sample.

This sample is part of a study of blood T cell repertoires in COVID-19 (dated by TCRdb to about 2020). Some background on the complete study: ImmuneRACE Cohort 3 recovered participants were defined by two consecutive negative NP/OP PCR tests, healthcare professional clearance, or symptom resolution. Samples covering the acute and convalescent phases of COVID-19 were provided by collaborators in the United States, Italy and Spain. The prospective study material was composed of cDNA or gDNA derived from T cells, B-cell-depleted T cells, or PBMCs. The dataset comprised deeply sampled blood TCRbeta repertoires from subjects exposed to, actively infected with, or recovered from COVID-19. The repertoires were made available in a free public database intended to serve as a resource for research on the immune response to SARS-CoV-2. Samples were obtained from the ongoing ImmuneRACE study (first 160 participants) and from 1,254 subjects provided by 6 global collaborators. Sample metadata almost always included a de-identified subject ID, COVID-19 status, age in years and sex. HLA class I and class II types, where available, came from metadata supplied by the sample provider rather than from assay-based typing.

Results the study describes overall, beyond this receptor: The amount of clinical and demographic metadata varied by source and participant and was provided uncurated.

Material for sequencing was PBMCs or T cells enriched from blood (not recorded which). The TCR was taken from a woman in her 70s in a cohort exposed to, infected with or recovered from COVID-19 (not recorded which). The chain is assembled from TRBV7-2 and TRBJ2-5; 14 nucleotides in the junction match TRBD2. The nucleotide sequence reads as follows: TGTGCCAGTAGACTAGCGGGAGGGACAGAGACCCAGTACTTC. The resulting protein is CASRLAGGTETQYF.